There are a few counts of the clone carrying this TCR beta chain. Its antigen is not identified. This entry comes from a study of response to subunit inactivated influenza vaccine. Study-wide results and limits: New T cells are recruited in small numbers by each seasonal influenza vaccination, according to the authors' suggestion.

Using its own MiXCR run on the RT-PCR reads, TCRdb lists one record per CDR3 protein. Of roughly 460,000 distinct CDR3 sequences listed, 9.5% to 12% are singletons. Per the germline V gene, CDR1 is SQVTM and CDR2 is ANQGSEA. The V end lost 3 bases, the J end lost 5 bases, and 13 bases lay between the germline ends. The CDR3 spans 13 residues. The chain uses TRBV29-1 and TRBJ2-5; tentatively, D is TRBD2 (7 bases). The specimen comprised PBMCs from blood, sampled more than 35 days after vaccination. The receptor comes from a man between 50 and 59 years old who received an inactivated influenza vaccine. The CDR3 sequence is CSVEPGGEETQYF. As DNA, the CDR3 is TGCAGCGTTGAGCCGGGGGGCGAGGAGACCCAGTACTTC.